This T cell receptor (beta chain) was documented in a study of blood T cell repertoires in COVID-19. Sequencing was performed with immunoSEQ multiplex PCR; in TCRdb, only in-frame clones are kept and a portion is missing. The sample consists of a few hundred thousand clones, about nine tenths of them appearing once. CDR1 SGHRS and CDR2 YFSETQ come from the germline V gene. The CDR3 length is 15 residues. The ends lost 4 bases at V and 2 bases at J; junction bases unmatched: 1. The cohort comprised adults aged about 18 to 100 years residing in some 24 US areas. J is TRBJ2-1 and V is TRBV5-1; TRBD2 agrees at 12 bases. The clonotype originates from a woman in her thirties or forties with acute COVID-19. Sequencing was carried out using PBMCs or T cells enriched from blood (not recorded which). DNA of the CDR3: TGCGCCAGCAGCCCTAGCGGGGGGGCCTACAATGAGCAGTTCTTC. Translating it yields CASSPSGGAYNEQFF.